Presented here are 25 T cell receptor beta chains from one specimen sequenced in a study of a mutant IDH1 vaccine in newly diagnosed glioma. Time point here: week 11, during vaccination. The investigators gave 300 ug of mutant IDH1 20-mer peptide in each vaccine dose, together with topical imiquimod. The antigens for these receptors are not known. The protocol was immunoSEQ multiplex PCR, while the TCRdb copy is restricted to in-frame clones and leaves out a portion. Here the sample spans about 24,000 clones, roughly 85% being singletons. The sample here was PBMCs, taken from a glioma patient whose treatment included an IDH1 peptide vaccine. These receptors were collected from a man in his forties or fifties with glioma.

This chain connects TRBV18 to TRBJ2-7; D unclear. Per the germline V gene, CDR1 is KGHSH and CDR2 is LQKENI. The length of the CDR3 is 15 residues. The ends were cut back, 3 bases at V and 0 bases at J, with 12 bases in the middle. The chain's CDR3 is CASSPGTVSSYEQYF. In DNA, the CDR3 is TGTGCCAGCTCACCGGGTACAGTGAGCTCCTACGAGCAGTACTTC.

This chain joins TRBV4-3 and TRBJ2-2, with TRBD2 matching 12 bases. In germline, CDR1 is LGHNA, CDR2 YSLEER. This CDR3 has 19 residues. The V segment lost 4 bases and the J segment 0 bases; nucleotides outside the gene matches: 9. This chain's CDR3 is CASSPRIGTSGSNTGELFF. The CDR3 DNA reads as TGCGCCAGCAGCCCAAGAATAGGGACTAGCGGGTCGAACACCGGGGAGCTGTTTTTT.

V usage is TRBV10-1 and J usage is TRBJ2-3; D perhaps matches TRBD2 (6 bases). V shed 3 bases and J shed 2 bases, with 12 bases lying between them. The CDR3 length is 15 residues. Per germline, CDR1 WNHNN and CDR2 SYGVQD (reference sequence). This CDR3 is CASSDTAGYTDTQYF. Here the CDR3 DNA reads TGCGCCAGCAGTGACACAGCGGGCTACACAGATACGCAGTATTTT.

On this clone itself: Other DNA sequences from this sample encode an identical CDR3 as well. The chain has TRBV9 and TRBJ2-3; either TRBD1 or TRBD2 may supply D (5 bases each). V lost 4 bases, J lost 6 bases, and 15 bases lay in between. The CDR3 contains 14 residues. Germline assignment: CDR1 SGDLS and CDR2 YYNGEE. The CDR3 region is CASSRDRVGDTQYF. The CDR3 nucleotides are TGTGCCAGCAGCCGGGACCGAGTTGGGGATACGCAGTATTTT. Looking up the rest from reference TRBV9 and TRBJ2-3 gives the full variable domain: DSGVTQTPKHLITATGQRVTLRCSPRSGDLSVYWYQQSLDQGLQFLIQYYNGEERAKGNILERFSAQQFPDLHSELNLSSLELGDSALYFCASSRDRVGDTQYFGPGTRLTVL.

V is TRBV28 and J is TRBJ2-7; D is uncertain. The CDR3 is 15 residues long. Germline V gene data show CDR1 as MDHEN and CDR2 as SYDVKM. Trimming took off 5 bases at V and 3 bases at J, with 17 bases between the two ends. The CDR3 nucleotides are TGTGCCAGCAGTCCATGGGGTCGTTCGGGCTACGAGCAGTACTTC. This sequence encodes CASSPWGRSGYEQYF.

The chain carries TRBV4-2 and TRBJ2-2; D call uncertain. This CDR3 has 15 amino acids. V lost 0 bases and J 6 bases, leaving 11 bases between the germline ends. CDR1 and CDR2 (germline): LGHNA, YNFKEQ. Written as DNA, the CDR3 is TGTGCCAGCAGCCAAGACCTAAGAGGAGCCGGGGAGCTGTTTTTT. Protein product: CASSQDLRGAGELFF.

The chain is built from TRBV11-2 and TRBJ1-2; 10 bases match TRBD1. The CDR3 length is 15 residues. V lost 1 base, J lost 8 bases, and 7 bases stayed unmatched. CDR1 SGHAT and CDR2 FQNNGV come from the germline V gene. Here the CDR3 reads CASSLVGTGESGYTF. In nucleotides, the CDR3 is TGTGCCAGCAGCTTAGTCGGGACAGGGGAGTCGGGCTACACCTTC.

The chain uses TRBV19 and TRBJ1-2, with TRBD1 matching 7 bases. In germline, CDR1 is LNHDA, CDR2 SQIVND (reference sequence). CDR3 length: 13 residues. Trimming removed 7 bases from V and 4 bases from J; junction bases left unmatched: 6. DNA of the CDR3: TGTGCCAGTACGACAGGGTACCTCTATGGCTACACCTTC. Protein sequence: CASTTGYLYGYTF.

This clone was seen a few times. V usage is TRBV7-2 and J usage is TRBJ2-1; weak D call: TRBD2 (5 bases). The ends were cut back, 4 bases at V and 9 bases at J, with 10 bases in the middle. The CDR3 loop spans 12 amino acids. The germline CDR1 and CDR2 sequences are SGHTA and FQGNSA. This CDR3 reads CASSSLGIEQFF. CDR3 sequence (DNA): TGTGCCAGCAGCTCACTAGGGATTGAGCAGTTCTTC.

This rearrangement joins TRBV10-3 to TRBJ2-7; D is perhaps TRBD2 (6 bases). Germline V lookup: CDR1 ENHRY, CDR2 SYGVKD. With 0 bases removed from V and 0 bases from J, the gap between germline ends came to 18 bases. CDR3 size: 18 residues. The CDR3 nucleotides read TGTGCCATCAGTGAGTCGGAAGGAGGGTACGGGGTCTCCTACGAGCAGTACTTC. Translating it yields CAISESEGGYGVSYEQYF.

Here the CDR3 reads CASLLRGGGETQYF. The CDR3, as DNA: TGTGCCAGCCTTCTTCGGGGGGGCGGAGAGACCCAGTACTTC. This chain connects TRBV6-1 to TRBJ2-5; 8 positions agree with TRBD2. CDR1 is MNHNS, CDR2 SASEGT, per germline. V gave up 8 bases and J gave up 4 bases; unmatched junction bases: 9. The CDR3 loop spans 14 amino acids.

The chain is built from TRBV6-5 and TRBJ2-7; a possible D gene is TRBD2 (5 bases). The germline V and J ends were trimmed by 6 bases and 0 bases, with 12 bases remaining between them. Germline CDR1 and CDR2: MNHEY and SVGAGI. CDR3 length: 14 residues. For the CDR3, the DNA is TGTGCCAGCAGAAGAGCGGACCTCTCCTACGAGCAGTACTTC. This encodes CASRRADLSYEQYF.

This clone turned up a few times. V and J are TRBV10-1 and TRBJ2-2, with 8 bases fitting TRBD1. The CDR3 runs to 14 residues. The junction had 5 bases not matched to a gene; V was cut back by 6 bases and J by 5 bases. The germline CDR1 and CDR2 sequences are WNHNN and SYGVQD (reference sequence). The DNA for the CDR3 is TGCGCCAGCAGCGATACAGGGGGAACCGGGGAGCTGTTTTTT. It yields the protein CASSDTGGTGELFF.

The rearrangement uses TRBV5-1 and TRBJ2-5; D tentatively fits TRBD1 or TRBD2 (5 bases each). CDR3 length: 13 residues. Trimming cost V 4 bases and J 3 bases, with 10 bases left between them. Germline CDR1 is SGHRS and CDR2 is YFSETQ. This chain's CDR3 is CASSRDQEETQYF. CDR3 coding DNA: TGCGCCAGCAGCAGGGACCAAGAAGAGACCCAGTACTTC. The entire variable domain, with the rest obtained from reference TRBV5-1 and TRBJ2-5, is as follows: KAGVTQTPRYLIKTRGQQVTLSCSPISGHRSVSWYQQTPGQGLQFLFEYFSETQRNKGNFPGRFSGRQFSNSRSEMNVSTLELGDSALYLCASSRDQEETQYFGPGTRLLVL.

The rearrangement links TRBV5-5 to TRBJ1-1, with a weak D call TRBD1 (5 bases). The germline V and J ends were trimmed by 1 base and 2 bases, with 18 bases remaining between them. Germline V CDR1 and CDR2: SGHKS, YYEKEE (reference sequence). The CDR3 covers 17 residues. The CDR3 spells CASSLLGVQVVNTEAFF. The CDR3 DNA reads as TGTGCCAGCAGCTTGCTAGGGGTACAGGTAGTTAACACTGAAGCTTTCTTT.

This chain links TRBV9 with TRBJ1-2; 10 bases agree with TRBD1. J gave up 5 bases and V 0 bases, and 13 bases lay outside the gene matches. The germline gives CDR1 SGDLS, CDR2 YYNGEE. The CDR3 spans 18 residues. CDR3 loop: CASSVAPSARTGGYGYTF. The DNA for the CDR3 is TGTGCCAGCAGCGTAGCTCCCTCTGCGCGGACAGGGGGGTATGGCTACACCTTC.

The DNA of the CDR3 is TGCGCCAGCAGCTTGTTGCGGGCAGGAATAAATGAAGCTTTCTTT. Translating gives CASSLLRAGINEAFF. The chain links TRBV5-1 to TRBJ1-1; D gene uncertain. The CDR3 runs to 15 residues. V lost 1 base to trimming and J lost 7 bases, with 17 bases between them. Germline CDR1 reads SGHRS; CDR2 reads YFSETQ.

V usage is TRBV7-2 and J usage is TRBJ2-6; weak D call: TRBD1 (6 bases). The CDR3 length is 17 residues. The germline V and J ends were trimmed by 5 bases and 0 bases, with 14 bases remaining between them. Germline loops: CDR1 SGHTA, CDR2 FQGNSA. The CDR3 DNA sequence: TGTGCCAGCAGCACCCGGGAAGGGGGCTCTGGGGCCAACGTCCTGACTTTC. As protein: CASSTREGGSGANVLTF.

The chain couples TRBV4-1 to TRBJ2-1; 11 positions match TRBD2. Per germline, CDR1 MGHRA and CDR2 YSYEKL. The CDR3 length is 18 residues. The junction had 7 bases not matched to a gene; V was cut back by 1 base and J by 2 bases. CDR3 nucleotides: TGCGCCAGCAGCCAAGCCCGGACTAGCGGGTTCACCTACAATGAGCAGTTCTTC. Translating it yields CASSQARTSGFTYNEQFF.

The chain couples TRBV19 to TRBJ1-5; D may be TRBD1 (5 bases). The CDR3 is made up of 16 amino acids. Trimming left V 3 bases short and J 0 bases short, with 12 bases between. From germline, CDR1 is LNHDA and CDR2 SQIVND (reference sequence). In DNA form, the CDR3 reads TGTGCCAGTAGTATGGGGGTTGCCTATAGCAATCAGCCCCAGCATTTT. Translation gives CASSMGVAYSNQPQHF.

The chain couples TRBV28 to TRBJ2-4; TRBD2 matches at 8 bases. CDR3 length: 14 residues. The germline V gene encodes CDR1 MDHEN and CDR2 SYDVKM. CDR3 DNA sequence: TGTGCTTCACGGAGCGGGGGAGCCAAAAACATTCAGTACTTC. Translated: CASRSGGAKNIQYF.

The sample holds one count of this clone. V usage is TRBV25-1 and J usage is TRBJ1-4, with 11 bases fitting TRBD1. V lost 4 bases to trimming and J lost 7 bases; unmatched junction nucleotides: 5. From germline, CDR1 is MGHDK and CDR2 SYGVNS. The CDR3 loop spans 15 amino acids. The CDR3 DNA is TGTGCCAGCAGTGTGGGGACAGGGGGAGGTGAAAAACTGTTTTTT. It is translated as CASSVGTGGGEKLFF. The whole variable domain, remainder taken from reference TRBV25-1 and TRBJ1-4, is EADIYQTPRYLVIGTGKKITLECSQTMGHDKMYWYQQDPGMELHLIHYSYGVNSTEKGDLSSESTVSRIRTEHFPLTLESARPSHTSQYLCASSVGTGGGEKLFFGSGTQLSVL.

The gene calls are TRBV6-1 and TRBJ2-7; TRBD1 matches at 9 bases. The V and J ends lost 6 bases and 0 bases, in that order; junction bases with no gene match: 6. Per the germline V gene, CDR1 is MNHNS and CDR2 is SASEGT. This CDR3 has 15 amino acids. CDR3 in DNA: TGTGCCAGCAGGACGGGACAGGGCAGCTCCTACGAGCAGTACGTC. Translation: CASRTGQGSSYEQYV.

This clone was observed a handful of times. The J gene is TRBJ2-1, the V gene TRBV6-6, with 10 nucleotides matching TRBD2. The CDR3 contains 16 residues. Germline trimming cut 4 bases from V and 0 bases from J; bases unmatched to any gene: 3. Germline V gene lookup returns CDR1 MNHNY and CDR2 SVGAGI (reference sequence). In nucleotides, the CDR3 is TGTGCCAGCAGTTGGGGACTAGCGAGCTCCTACAATGAGCAGTTCTTC. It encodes CASSWGLASSYNEQFF.

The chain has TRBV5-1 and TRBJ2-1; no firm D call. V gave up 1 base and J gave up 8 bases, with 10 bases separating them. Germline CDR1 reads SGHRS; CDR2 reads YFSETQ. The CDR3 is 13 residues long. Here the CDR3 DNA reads TGCGCCAGCAGCTTGCCGGCTTTCGATGAGCAGTTCTTC. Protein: CASSLPAFDEQFF.